This entry describes one T cell receptor (beta chain). No antigen is known for it. No much larger clone exists at a distance of one base, and base qualities are not known. The source of the sample is a study of blood T cells in healthy people across ages (dated by TCRdb to between 2014 and 2017). In the study overall: In model experiments, template switching captured about one uniquely barcoded TCR beta cDNA molecule for every two T cells. The study measured age-related changes in TCR beta repertoire diversity using deep sequencing normalized with unique cDNA molecular identifiers. Four age groups were formed from the donors: young (average about 15 years), middle-aged (just under 40), aged (roughly 56) and long-lived (about 75). To avoid experimental bias, donors of different ages were distributed randomly across sequencing lanes. For two donors (one aged 18 to 29 and one aged 80 or older), the study analyzed two additional independent replicas of 1 million unique cDNA reads from the same blood draw. General study outcomes and caveats: The long-lived group showed more naive CD4+ T cells, fewer expanded clones and increased TCR diversity than the aged group, suggesting age selection. The percentage of naive T cells measured by flow cytometry correlated strongly with observed TCR beta diversity. Since profiling was done on bulk unsorted PBMCs, naive and antigen-experienced compartments could not be conclusively compared. Observed TCR beta diversity per million T cells fell roughly linearly with age, and a significant reduction was already apparent by age around 36. Estimates of total diversity based on one million sequenced T cells were considered lower bounds and underestimates. Donor CMV infection status was unknown, potentially confounding age-related changes in expanded clonotypes.

CDR1 and CDR2, per the germline V gene (reference sequence), are LNHNV and YYDKDF. From the cysteine through the phenylalanine, the CDR3 covers 14 amino acids. Only the CDR3 region is kept as DNA, spanning 42 bases read in frame from base 1. The V end loses 0 bases and the J end loses 3 bases, and a stretch of 9 bases separates them. Donors were 40 or so systemically healthy Caucasian individuals from Russia aged roughly 6 to 95 years. Each donor gave approximately 9.4 milliliters of peripheral blood, drawn into EDTA-treated Vacutainer tubes. PBMCs were isolated by Ficoll-Paque density-gradient centrifugation, with at least 6.5 million obtained per sample. Total RNA was extracted from PBMCs with Trizol reagent, with at least 6 micrograms obtained per sample. For every donor, flow cytometry on a PBMC aliquot measured the percentage of naive CD45RAhigh/CD27high T cells. The library was obtained by 5' RACE. Sequencing instrument: Illumina HiSeq 2500. The second PCR ran for roughly 7 to 11 cycles and used a J-beta primer mix along with a sample-barcoded 5' primer. Each TCR beta cDNA molecule received a unique molecular identifier from a template-switch 5' adaptor carrying 12 random nucleotides. Each sample yielded at least 2.5 million CDR3-containing paired-end reads. All of the RNA was converted into first-strand cDNA using the Mint cDNA synthesis kit, with a TRBC-specific oligonucleotide serving as the primer. All cDNA was treated with uracil-DNA glycosylase and then went through a first 18-cycle PCR with the universal primers M1SS and BC2_uni_R. The original pipeline was this. Each sample was normalized by randomly selecting 1 million high-quality reads, each carrying a distinct molecular identifier. Instead of being binned into consensus sequences, reads that shared molecular identifiers were thrown out. MiTCR, run with a Q25 quality threshold and the strictest error-elimination algorithm, handled CDR3 identification, clonotype clustering and error correction. A nonparametric unseen species model with Euler transformation was used to estimate a lower bound on total TCR beta diversity. Clones were called with MiXCR by TCRdb after fastp trimmed the public reads at Q25, and only in-frame beta chains were retained. Records with the same CDR3 protein are collapsed into one entry carrying the most frequent genes and DNA. These V and J calls derive from TCRdb rather than the authors' analysis. In all, the sample holds 700,000 or so distinct CDR3 sequences, and roughly two fifths of those were seen once. About 30% of the sample is taken by the ten largest.

The specimen was blood. This receptor was obtained from a man older than 75 in good health. The chain couples TRBV15 to TRBJ2-7; no confident D gene assignment can be made. The DNA sequence is TGTGCCACCAGCAGAGATATGCGCAACTACGAGCAGTACTTC. It codes for CATSRDMRNYEQYF.